Below are 22 T cell receptor beta chains sequenced from a single sample in a study of PD-1 blockade in mismatch repair-deficient tumors. Only in-frame clones appear in the TCRdb table, and some are missing; sequencing was by immunoSEQ multiplex PCR. Among about 22,000 clones listed, about 83% were seen once. Sequences were derived from peripheral blood, sampled 2 weeks after starting pembrolizumab. Receptors were obtained from an adult with mismatch repair-deficient cancer.

The genes are TRBV4-2 and TRBJ2-1; 10 bases fit TRBD2. Per the germline V gene, CDR1 is LGHNA and CDR2 is YNFKEQ. Trimming removed 4 bases from V and 7 bases from J; junction bases left unmatched: 10. The CDR3 spans 16 residues. The CDR3 DNA is TGTGCCAGCAGCCTCCCGGGACTAGCGAAGGGGAATGAGCAGTTCTTC. Residues: CASSLPGLAKGNEQFF.

The V call is TRBV27, the J call TRBJ2-5, with D tentatively TRBD1 or TRBD2 (7 bases each). V lost 2 bases and J 5 bases, leaving 15 bases between the germline ends. From germline, CDR1 is MNHEY and CDR2 SMNVEV (reference sequence). This CDR3 is built from 15 residues. Here the CDR3 reads CASSLVLADRETQYF. CDR3 coding DNA: TGTGCCAGCAGTTTAGTGCTAGCGGACAGGGAGACCCAGTACTTC.

The chain combines TRBV6-5 with TRBJ2-3, with 13 bases matching TRBD2. Trimming took 5 bases from V and 4 from J; bases not matched to a gene: 3. This CDR3 has 15 amino acids. The germline V gene encodes CDR1 MNHEY and CDR2 SVGAGI. The CDR3 loop is CASSRTSGSPDTQYF. The CDR3 DNA reads TGTGCCAGCAGTCGGACTAGCGGGAGCCCAGATACGCAGTATTTT.

The chain carries TRBV5-8 and TRBJ2-5; 12 bases map to TRBD2. From germline, CDR1 is SGHTS and CDR2 YDEGEE. This CDR3 contains 16 residues. Trimming took 3 bases from V and 5 from J; bases not matched to a gene: 8. The CDR3 DNA reads TGTGCCAGCAGCTCGCCGACTAGCGGGAGATGGGAGACCCAGTACTTC. Translated: CASSSPTSGRWETQYF.

CDR3 sequence reads: CASSEAGGTYEQYF. CDR3 DNA sequence: TGTGCCAGCAGCGAGGCGGGAGGAACCTACGAGCAGTACTTC. The V and J genes are TRBV7-9 and TRBJ2-7, with 8 bases matching TRBD2. Trimming took 5 bases from V and 2 from J; bases not matched to a gene: 5. CDR3 length: 14 residues. The germline V gene encodes CDR1 SEHNR and CDR2 FQNEAQ (reference sequence).

The chain is built from TRBV7-2 and TRBJ2-2; D might be TRBD1 or TRBD2, each matching 6 bases. The germline V gene encodes CDR1 SGHTA and CDR2 FQGNSA. CDR3 length equals 16 residues. Trimming took 4 bases from V and 6 from J, leaving 18 bases between them. The CDR3 loop is CASSSTRGQNAGELFF. The CDR3 DNA is TGTGCCAGCAGCTCGACCCGGGGGCAAAATGCCGGGGAGCTGTTTTTT.

The rearrangement uses TRBV6-6 and TRBJ2-1, with D possibly being TRBD1 or TRBD2 (5 bases each). Germline CDR1 is MNHNY and CDR2 is SVGAGI (reference sequence). Trimming removed 2 bases from V and 7 bases from J, with 9 bases in between. This CDR3 is built from 13 residues. The CDR3: CASSYGGRNEQFF. As DNA, the CDR3 is TGTGCCAGCAGTTACGGGGGAAGGAATGAGCAGTTCTTC.

This clone has only one observation. V and J are TRBV5-1 and TRBJ2-7; D might be TRBD1 or TRBD2, each matching 5 bases. CDR1 and CDR2 (germline): SGHRS, YFSETQ. The CDR3 consists of 14 residues. The V end lost 2 bases, the J end lost 0 bases, and 9 bases lay between the germline ends. The CDR3 DNA sequence: TGCGCCAGCAGCTTAGGGACCGCCTCCTACGAGCAGTACTTC. It translates to CASSLGTASYEQYF.

The rearrangement uses TRBV7-9 and TRBJ2-1, with D perhaps given as TRBD1 or TRBD2 (7 bases each). The CDR3 contains 15 residues. V was clipped by 5 bases and J by 11 bases, with 22 bases between them. Germline assignment: CDR1 SEHNR and CDR2 FQNEAQ (reference sequence). DNA of the CDR3: TGTGCCAGCAGCCCACCAGGGGGAGGGGTCAGACAGCAGTTCTTC. Protein product: CASSPPGGGVRQQFF.

The chain uses TRBV4-3 and TRBJ2-7; D uncertain. The CDR3 consists of 15 residues. The germline gives CDR1 LGHNA, CDR2 YSLEER. Trimming pared 1 base from V and 0 bases from J, leaving 10 bases between. The CDR3 DNA reads TGCGCCAGCAGCCAAGGGCAAGAGAGCTCCTACGAGCAGTACTTC. Residues: CASSQGQESSYEQYF.

The rearrangement joins TRBV7-2 to TRBJ2-3, with TRBD1 identical over 11 bases. The CDR3 covers 16 residues. Trimming at V came to 5 bases and at J to 0 bases, leaving 4 bases not matched to a gene. In germline, CDR1 is SGHTA, CDR2 FQGNSA. Here the CDR3 reads CASSKGTGGSTDTQYF. CDR3 nucleotide sequence: TGTGCCAGCAGCAAAGGGACAGGGGGGAGCACAGATACGCAGTATTTT.

The rearrangement links TRBV28 to TRBJ2-5; TRBD2 aligns across 7 bases. CDR1 is MDHEN, CDR2 SYDVKM, per germline. The CDR3 has 17 residues. V dropped 6 bases and J dropped 3; count of bases not matched to a gene: 16. The CDR3 coding sequence is TGTGCCAGCAGGAGGGTATCTCTTCTAGCGGACGAAGAGACCCAGTACTTC. This encodes CASRRVSLLADEETQYF.

CDR3 nucleotides: TGCGCCAGCAGCCAAGGAGTACGGATCTACGAGCAGTACTTC. The encoded protein is CASSQGVRIYEQYF. V is TRBV4-3 and J is TRBJ2-7; D is undetermined. CDR1 is LGHNA and CDR2 is YSLEER in the germline V gene. The CDR3 is 14 amino acids. Trimming pared 1 base from V and 3 bases from J, leaving 10 bases between.

The gene calls are TRBV5-1 and TRBJ2-5; tentative D call: TRBD1 (6 bases). Germline V gives CDR1 SGHRS, CDR2 YFSETQ. This CDR3 has 14 residues. V was trimmed by 0 bases and J by 4 bases, leaving 10 bases between them. The CDR3 DNA follows: TGCGCCAGCAGCTTGGGGACAGCTGGAGAGACCCAGTACTTC. This gives the protein CASSLGTAGETQYF. The entire variable domain, with the rest obtained from reference TRBV5-1 and TRBJ2-5, is as follows: KAGVTQTPRYLIKTRGQQVTLSCSPISGHRSVSWYQQTPGQGLQFLFEYFSETQRNKGNFPGRFSGRQFSNSRSEMNVSTLELGDSALYLCASSLGTAGETQYFGPGTRLLVL.

This chain connects TRBV11-2 to TRBJ2-1; 10 positions agree with TRBD1. Looked up from germline, CDR1 is SGHAT and CDR2 is FQNNGV. Trimming cost V 6 bases and J 4 bases; bases outside gene matches: 3. This CDR3 is 14 amino acids long. In DNA, the CDR3 is TGTGCCAGCAGGACAGGGGGCATTTACAATGAGCAGTTCTTC. Its protein is CASRTGGIYNEQFF.

The sample holds a few counts of this clone. V usage is TRBV4-3 and J usage is TRBJ2-5; 11 bases align to TRBD1. Germline trimming cut 0 bases from V and 2 bases from J; bases unmatched to any gene: 5. Germline CDR1 is LGHNA and CDR2 is YSLEER. This CDR3 has 17 amino acids. CDR3 sequence: CASSQDSGTGGQETQYF. As DNA, the CDR3 is TGCGCCAGCAGCCAAGATTCCGGGACAGGGGGTCAAGAGACCCAGTACTTC.

The chain combines TRBV11-3 with TRBJ2-5; the match to TRBD1 covers 12 bases. This CDR3 region has 18 residues. V gave up 4 bases and J gave up 3 bases; unmatched junction bases: 12. Germline V gene sequence: CDR1 SGHNT, CDR2 YENEEA. CDR3 coding DNA: TGTGCCAGCAGCTCCCGGGACAGGGGGCTTGAGGCCGAAGAGACCCAGTACTTC. Its translation: CASSSRDRGLEAEETQYF.

The chain recombines TRBV19 with TRBJ1-5; D not certain. Germline V gene data show CDR1 as LNHDA and CDR2 as SQIVND (reference sequence). This CDR3 region has 17 residues. V gave up 3 bases and J gave up 7 bases, with 22 bases separating them. CDR3 amino acids: CASSIPLFMGFGQPQHF. As DNA, the CDR3 is TGTGCCAGTAGTATTCCCCTTTTTATGGGGTTTGGACAGCCCCAGCATTTT.

The chain recombines TRBV5-1 with TRBJ2-2; possible D gene TRBD1, 5 bases. V was shortened by 0 bases and J by 3 bases, with 9 bases between the two germline ends. This CDR3 is 15 amino acids long. Germline values: CDR1 SGHRS, CDR2 YFSETQ. The CDR3 reads CASSLVRAYTGELFF. The DNA of the CDR3 is TGCGCCAGCAGCTTGGTCAGGGCCTACACCGGGGAGCTGTTTTTT.

The rearrangement links TRBV6-5 to TRBJ2-7; 8 nucleotides agree with TRBD1. CDR3 length: 14 amino acids. The V gene end was trimmed by 1 base and the J gene end by 6 bases; junction bases not matched to a gene: 5. Germline V gene sequence: CDR1 MNHEY, CDR2 SVGAGI. The CDR3 is CASSYYRGSVEQYF. DNA for the CDR3: TGTGCCAGCAGTTACTACAGGGGGTCGGTCGAGCAGTACTTC.

J is TRBJ2-2 and V is TRBV27; 12 bases are shared with TRBD2. J gave up 4 bases and V 7 bases, and 10 bases lay outside the gene matches. The CDR3 is 17 amino acids. Germline-derived CDR1 and CDR2 are MNHEY and SMNVEV (reference sequence). CDR3 in amino acids: CASTPRTSGMGTGELFF. The CDR3 coding sequence is TGTGCCAGCACCCCCCGGACTAGCGGGATGGGCACCGGGGAGCTGTTTTTT.

In its sample, this clone is medium-sized. The chain employs TRBV29-1 and TRBJ1-4, with D possibly matching TRBD1 (5 bases). The CDR3 spans 14 residues. The germline V gene has CDR1 SQVTM and CDR2 ANQGSEA. V was clipped by 5 bases and J by 4 bases, with 14 bases between them. As DNA, the CDR3 is TGCAGCGTTCGATGGGGGGGTCATAATGAAAAACTGTTTTTT. Translation: CSVRWGGHNEKLFF.